The source of this TCR beta chain is a study of regulatory T cells (dated by TCRdb to 2017 to 2018). About the investigation overall: The study compared T-cell receptor beta repertoires of sorted regulatory, conventional CD4+ and CD8+ T cells in CD3G-deficient patients with those in healthy controls.

Evidence of autoimmunity was present in all CD3G-deficient patients, and the autoimmunity was more severe in two of the patients. Patients ranged from 2 to 39 years of age at testing and had reduced naive and increased memory CD4+ and CD8+ T-cell proportions. CD4+ cells were FACS-sorted into CD25-high CD127-low regulatory T cells and CD25-low CD127-high conventional CD4+ T cells. Roughly 6 individuals with CD3G deficiency were included in the patient group. An international network of physicians across the United States, Europe and Asia provided the patient samples and clinical data. Ficoll density separation was used to isolate peripheral blood mononuclear cells. General study outcomes and caveats: Hydrophobic residues at CDR3 positions 6 and 7 were enriched in conventional CD4+ T cells from CD3G-deficient patients, which suggests more self-reactive specificities. Restricted unique TRB V-J pairs and skewed V and J gene usage were observed in patient repertoires, most markedly in regulatory T cells.

Taken from the germline V gene, the CDR1 and CDR2 loops are SGHTA and FQGNSA. The junction shows trimming of 1 base on V and 4 bases on J, plus 7 bases between the germline ends. Including the terminal cysteine and phenylalanine, the CDR3 comprises 13 residues. CDR3 DNA is the only sequence kept; it has 39 bases, read in frame from the first base. For the multiplex PCR, 52 forward TRBV primers and 13 reverse TRBJ primers were used, and amplification bias was corrected with both assay-based and computational methods. Within the immunoSEQ assay, multiplex PCR amplified rearranged TRB loci from genomic DNA. Sequencing of the TRB amplicons was done on an Illumina HiSeq platform. The original pipeline was this. Custom algorithms error-filtered the raw sequences and aligned them to reference gene sequences, after which the immunoSEQ online tools were used for analysis. Frequencies of productive and nonproductive TRB rearrangements were assessed among unique sequences as well as among total sequences. For TRB CDR3 positions 6 and 7, hydrophobicity together with amino acid composition served as the basis for assessing self-reactivity potential. For group comparisons, t tests, Mann-Whitney tests or two-way ANOVA were performed in Prism software. TCRdb limited this immuneACCESS table to in-frame rearrangements with V and J called. A share of clones is missing; checked studies link under half to unresolved V genes, and the rest is unexplained. V, J and clone size were drawn from that table, and D and trimming were deduced from the DNA. The sample table lists about 17,000 clones, roughly 88% of them with a count of one. The ten largest clones add up to about 8% of the sample.

Remarks on this clone: The antigen it binds to is not known. No much larger clonotype is one base removed from it; base qualities were not supplied.

This sequence uses TRBV7-2 and TRBJ1-1; confidence is insufficient to name the D gene. Sample: conventional CD4+ T cells sorted from blood. This clonotype originated in a person between 30 and 45 years old with CD3G deficiency. The nucleotides are TGTGCCAGCAGCTTAGACCGGGGCACTGAAGCTTTCTTT. It encodes CASSLDRGTEAFF.